This T cell receptor beta chain originates from a study of shared clonotypes between healthy human individuals. Study results and caveats: Enrolling few donors narrowed the genetic and exposure-history diversity that was represented. Blood alone was sampled, and tissue repertoires likely differ.

An approximately 200 ng quantity of DNA, some 30,000 T cell genomes, went into the sorted-subset replicate PCRs. Clones were read by immunoSEQ multiplex PCR, and TCRdb kept only the in-frame ones, dropping some. The sample consists of some 2.1 million clones, about 95% of them appearing once. Note on this clone: Its specificity is not known.

The CDR3 is 17 residues long. With V trimmed by 0 bases and J by 3 bases, 6 bases remained unmatched. From germline, CDR1 is LNHDA and CDR2 SQIVND (reference sequence). In the naive CD8 group, cells lacked CD45RO and were positively selected for CCR7, so terminally differentiated effector memory CD45RA+ cells were left out. Recent acute infections and vaccinations were absent in the healthy HIV-negative adult donors. The clonotype comes from a man between 18 and 35 years old in good health. Sequencing used naive CD8+ T cells sorted from blood. The chain combines TRBV19 with TRBJ1-2; 11 bases fit TRBD1. The CDR3 DNA sequence: TGTGCCAGTAGTATAGATCAACGGACAGGGGGCCACTATGGCTACACCTTC. Translating gives CASSIDQRTGGHYGYTF.